Included here is one T cell receptor (beta chain) sequence, with context. Its target is not known. This record belongs to a study of shared clonotypes between healthy human individuals. Study-wide results and caveats: Memory subsets generally showed smaller estimated richness than naive subsets did.

This table comes from immunoSEQ multiplex PCR, and its TCRdb copy is limited to in-frame clones, with some not included. Of around 700,000 clones in the sample, about 92% were seen once. This CDR3 is 17 amino acids long. Germline V gives CDR1 SEHNR, CDR2 FQNEAQ (reference sequence). Trimming stripped 1 base from V and 4 bases from J, with 17 bases between. As defined, naive CD8 cells were CD45RO-negative and positively selected for CCR7, with terminally differentiated effector memory CD45RA+ cells excluded. What was sequenced was naive CD8+ T cells sorted from blood. The clonotype was recovered from a man aged 25 to 40 in good health. V is TRBV7-9 and J is TRBJ2-1; the D gene is possibly TRBD2 (5 bases). The CDR3 DNA reads TGTGCCAGCAGCTTAGTTCTTGGCAGCGGTCAGTACAATGAGCAGTTCTTC. The encoded protein is CASSLVLGSGQYNEQFF.